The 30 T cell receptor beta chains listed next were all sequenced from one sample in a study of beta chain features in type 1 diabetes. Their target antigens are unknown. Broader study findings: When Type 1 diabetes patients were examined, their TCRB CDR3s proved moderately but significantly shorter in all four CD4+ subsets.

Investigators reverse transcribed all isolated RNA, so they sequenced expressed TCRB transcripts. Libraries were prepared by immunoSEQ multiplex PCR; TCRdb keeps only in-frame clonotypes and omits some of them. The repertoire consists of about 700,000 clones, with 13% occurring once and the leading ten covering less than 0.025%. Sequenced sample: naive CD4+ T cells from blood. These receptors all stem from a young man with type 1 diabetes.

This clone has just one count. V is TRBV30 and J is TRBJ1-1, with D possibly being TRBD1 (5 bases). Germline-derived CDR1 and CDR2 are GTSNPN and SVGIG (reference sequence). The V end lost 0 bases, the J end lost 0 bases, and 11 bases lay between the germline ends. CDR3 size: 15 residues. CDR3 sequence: CAWSVWEGLNTEAFF. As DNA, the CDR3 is TGTGCCTGGAGTGTATGGGAGGGACTGAACACTGAAGCTTTCTTT. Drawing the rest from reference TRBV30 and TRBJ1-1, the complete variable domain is SQTIHQWPATLVQPVGSPLSLECTVEGTSNPNLYWYRQAAGRGLQLLFYSVGIGQISSEVPQNLSASRPQDRQFILSSKKLLLSDSGFYLCAWSVWEGLNTEAFFGQGTRLTVV.

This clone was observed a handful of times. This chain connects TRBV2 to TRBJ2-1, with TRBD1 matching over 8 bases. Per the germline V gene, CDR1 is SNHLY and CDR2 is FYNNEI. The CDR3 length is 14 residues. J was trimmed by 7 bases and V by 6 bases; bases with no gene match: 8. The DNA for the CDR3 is TGTGCCAGCAGATTCGGACAGGGAATTAATGAGCAGTTCTTC. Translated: CASRFGQGINEQFF.

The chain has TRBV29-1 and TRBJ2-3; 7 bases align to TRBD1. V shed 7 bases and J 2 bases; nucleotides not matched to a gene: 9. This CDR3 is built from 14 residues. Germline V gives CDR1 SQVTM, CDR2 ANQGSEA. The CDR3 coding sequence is TGCAGCGGCTACCGGGACAGAGCCACAGATACGCAGTATTTT. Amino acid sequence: CSGYRDRATDTQYF.

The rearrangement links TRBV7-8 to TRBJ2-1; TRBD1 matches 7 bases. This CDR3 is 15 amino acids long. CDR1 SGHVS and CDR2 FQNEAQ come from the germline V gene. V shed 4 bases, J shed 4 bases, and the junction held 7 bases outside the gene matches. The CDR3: CASSSPDRIYNEQFF. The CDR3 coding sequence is TGTGCCAGCAGCTCACCGGACAGGATTTACAATGAGCAGTTCTTC.

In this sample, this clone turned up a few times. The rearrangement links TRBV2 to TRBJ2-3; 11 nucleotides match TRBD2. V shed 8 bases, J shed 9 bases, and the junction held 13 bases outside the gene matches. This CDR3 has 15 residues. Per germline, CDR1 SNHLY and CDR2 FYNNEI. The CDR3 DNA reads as TGTGCCAGCGGCCAACTAGCGGGGGTTTCCGGCACGCAGTATTTT. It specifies CASGQLAGVSGTQYF.

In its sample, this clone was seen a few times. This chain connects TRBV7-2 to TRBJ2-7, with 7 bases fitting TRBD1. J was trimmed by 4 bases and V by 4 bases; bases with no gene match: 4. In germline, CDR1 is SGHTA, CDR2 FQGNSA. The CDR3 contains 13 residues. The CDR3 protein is CASSSRDSYEQYF. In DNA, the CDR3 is TGTGCCAGCAGCTCCCGGGACAGTTACGAGCAGTACTTC.

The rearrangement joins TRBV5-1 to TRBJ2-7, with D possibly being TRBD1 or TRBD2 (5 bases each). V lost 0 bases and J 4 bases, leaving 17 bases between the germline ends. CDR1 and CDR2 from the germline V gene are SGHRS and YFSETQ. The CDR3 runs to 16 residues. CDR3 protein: CASSLAGRDPRYEQYF. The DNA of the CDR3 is TGCGCCAGCAGCTTGGCCGGCAGGGACCCTCGATACGAGCAGTACTTC. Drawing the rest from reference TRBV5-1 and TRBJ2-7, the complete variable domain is KAGVTQTPRYLIKTRGQQVTLSCSPISGHRSVSWYQQTPGQGLQFLFEYFSETQRNKGNFPGRFSGRQFSNSRSEMNVSTLELGDSALYLCASSLAGRDPRYEQYFGPGTRLTVT.

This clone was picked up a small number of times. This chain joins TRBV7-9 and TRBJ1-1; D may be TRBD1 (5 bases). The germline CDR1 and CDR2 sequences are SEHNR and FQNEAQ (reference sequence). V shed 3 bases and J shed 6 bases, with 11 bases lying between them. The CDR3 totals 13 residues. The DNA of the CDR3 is TGTGCCAGCAGCTTGGAGCAGGGTGCTGAAGCTTTCTTT. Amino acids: CASSLEQGAEAFF.

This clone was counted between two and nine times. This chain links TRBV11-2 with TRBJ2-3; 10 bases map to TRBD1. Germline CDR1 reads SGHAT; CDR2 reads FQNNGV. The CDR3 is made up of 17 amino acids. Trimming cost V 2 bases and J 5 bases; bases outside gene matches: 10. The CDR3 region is CASSLHRDRGRGDTQYF. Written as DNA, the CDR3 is TGTGCCAGCAGCTTACACCGGGACAGGGGTCGAGGAGATACGCAGTATTTT.

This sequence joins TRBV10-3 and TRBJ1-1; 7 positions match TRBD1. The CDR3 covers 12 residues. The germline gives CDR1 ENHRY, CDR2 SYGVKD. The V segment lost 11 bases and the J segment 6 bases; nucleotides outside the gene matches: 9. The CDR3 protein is CAARQGDAEAFF. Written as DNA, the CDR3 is TGTGCCGCACGACAGGGCGACGCTGAAGCTTTCTTT.

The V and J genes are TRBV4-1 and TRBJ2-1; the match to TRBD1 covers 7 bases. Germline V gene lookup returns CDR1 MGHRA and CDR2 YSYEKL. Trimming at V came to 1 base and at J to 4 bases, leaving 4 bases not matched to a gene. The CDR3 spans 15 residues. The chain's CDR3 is CASSQGPGQYNEQFF. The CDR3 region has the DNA TGCGCCAGCAGCCAAGGCCCGGGACAGTACAATGAGCAGTTCTTC.

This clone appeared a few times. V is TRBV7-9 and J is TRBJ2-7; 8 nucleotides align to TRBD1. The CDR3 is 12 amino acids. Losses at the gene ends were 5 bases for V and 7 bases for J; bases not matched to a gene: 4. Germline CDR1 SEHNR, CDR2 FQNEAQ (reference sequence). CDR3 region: CASSLQGGEQYF. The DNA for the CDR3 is TGTGCCAGCAGCCTACAGGGGGGTGAGCAGTACTTC.

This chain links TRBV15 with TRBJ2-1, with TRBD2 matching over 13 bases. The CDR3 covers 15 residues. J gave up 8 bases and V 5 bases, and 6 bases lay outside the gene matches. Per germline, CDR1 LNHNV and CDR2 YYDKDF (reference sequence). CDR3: CATSWELAGGHEQFF. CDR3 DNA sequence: TGTGCCACCAGCTGGGAACTAGCGGGGGGGCATGAGCAGTTCTTC.

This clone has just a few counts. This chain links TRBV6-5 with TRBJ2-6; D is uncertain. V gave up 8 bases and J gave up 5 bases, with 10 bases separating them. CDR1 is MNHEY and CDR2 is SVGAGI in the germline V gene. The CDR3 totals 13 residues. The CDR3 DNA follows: TGTGCCAGCTCCTTAGATCGGGCCAACGTCCTGACTTTC. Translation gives CASSLDRANVLTF.

CDR3 nucleotides: TGCAGCGTTGTTCGGTTACTGAACACTGAAGCTTTCTTT. Its protein is CSVVRLLNTEAFF. The chain is built from TRBV29-1 and TRBJ1-1; no clear D. The CDR3 is 13 amino acids. The V end lost 4 bases, the J end lost 0 bases, and 9 bases lay between the germline ends. The germline V gene has CDR1 SQVTM and CDR2 ANQGSEA.

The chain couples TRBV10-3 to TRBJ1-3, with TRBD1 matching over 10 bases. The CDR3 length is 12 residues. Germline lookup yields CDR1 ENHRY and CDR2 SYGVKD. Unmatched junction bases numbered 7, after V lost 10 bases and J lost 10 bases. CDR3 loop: CATGGQGTTIYF. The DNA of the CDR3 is TGTGCCACCGGGGGACAGGGGACTACCATATATTTT.

Here the CDR3 reads CASTSGLAVNEQFF. In DNA form, the CDR3 reads TGTGCCAGCACCTCGGGACTAGCGGTCAATGAGCAGTTCTTC. The genes are TRBV5-4 and TRBJ2-1; 11 bases agree with TRBD2. This CDR3 contains 14 residues. Germline trimming cut 6 bases from V and 6 bases from J; bases unmatched to any gene: 5. CDR1 SGHNT and CDR2 YYREEE come from the germline V gene (reference sequence).

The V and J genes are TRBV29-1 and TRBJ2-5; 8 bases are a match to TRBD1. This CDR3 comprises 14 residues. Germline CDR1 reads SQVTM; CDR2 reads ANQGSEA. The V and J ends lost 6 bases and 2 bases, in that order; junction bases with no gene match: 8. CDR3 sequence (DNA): TGCAGCGTGCAACCGGGACAGGCACAAGAGACCCAGTACTTC. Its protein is CSVQPGQAQETQYF.

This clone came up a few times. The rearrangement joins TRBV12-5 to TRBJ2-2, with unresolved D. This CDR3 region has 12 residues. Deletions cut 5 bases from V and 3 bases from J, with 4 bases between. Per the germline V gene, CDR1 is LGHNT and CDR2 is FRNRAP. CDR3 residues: CASGPDTGELFF. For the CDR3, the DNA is TGTGCTAGTGGTCCAGACACCGGGGAGCTGTTTTTT.

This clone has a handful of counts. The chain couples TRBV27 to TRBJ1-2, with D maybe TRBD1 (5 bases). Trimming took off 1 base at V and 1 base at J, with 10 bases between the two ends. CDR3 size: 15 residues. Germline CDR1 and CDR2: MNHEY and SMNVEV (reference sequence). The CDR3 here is CASSLWGTDNYGYTF. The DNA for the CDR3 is TGTGCCAGCAGTTTATGGGGGACGGATAACTATGGCTACACCTTC.

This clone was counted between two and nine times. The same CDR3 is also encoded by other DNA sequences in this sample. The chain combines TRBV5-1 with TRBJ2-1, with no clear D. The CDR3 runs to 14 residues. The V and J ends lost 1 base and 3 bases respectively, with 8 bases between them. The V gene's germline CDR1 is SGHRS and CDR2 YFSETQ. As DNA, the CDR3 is TGCGCCAGCAGCTTGCAGTCAGGCTACAATGAGCAGTTCTTC. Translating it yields CASSLQSGYNEQFF.

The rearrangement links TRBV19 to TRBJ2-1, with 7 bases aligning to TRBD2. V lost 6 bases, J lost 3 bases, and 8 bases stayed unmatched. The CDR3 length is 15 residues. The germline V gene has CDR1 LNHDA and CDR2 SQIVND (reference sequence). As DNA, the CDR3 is TGTGCCAGTAGCCCCCCGCGGGGGTACTACAATGAGCAGTTCTTC. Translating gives CASSPPRGYYNEQFF.

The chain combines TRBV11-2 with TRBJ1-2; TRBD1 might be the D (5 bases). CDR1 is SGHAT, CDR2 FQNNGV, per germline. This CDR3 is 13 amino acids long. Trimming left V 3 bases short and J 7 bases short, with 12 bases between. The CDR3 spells CASSFQQEGGYTF. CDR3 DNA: TGTGCCAGCAGCTTCCAACAGGAGGGTGGCTACACCTTC.

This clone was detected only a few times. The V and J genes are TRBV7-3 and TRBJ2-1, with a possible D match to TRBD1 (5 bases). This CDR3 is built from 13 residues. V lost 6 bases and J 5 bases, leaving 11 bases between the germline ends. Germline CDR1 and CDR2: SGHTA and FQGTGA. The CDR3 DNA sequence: TGTGCCAGCAGGCGCGACAGCCACAATGAGCAGTTCTTC. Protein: CASRRDSHNEQFF.

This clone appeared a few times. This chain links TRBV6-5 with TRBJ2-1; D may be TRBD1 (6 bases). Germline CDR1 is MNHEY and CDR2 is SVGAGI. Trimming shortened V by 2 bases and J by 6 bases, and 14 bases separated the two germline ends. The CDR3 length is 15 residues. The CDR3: CASSYVAGTRNEQFF. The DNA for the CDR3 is TGTGCCAGCAGTTACGTGGCAGGGACACGCAATGAGCAGTTCTTC.

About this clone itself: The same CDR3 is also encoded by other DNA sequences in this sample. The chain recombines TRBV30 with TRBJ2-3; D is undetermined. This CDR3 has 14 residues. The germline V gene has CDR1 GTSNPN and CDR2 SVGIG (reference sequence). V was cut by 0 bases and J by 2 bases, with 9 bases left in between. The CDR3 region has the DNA TGTGCCTGGAGTGTACGCCGTCCCACAGATACGCAGTATTTT. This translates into CAWSVRRPTDTQYF.

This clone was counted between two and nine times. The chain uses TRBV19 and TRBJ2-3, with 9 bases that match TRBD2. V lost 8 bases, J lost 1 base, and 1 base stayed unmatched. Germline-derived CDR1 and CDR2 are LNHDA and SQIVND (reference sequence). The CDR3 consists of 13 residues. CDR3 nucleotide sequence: TGTGCCAGTCGGACTAGCGGCACAGATACGCAGTATTTT. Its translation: CASRTSGTDTQYF. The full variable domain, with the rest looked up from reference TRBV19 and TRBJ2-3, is DGGITQSPKYLFRKEGQNVTLSCEQNLNHDAMYWYRQDPGQGLRLIYYSQIVNDFQKGDIAEGYSVSREKKESFPLTVTSAQKNPTAFYLCASRTSGTDTQYFGPGTRLTVL.

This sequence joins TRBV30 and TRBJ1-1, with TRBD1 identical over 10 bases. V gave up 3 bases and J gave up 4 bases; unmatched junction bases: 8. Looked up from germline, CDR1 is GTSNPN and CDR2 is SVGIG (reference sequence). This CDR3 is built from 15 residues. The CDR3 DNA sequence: TGTGCCTGGAGCCGACAGGGGGCGGGAGGCACTGAAGCTTTCTTT. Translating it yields CAWSRQGAGGTEAFF.

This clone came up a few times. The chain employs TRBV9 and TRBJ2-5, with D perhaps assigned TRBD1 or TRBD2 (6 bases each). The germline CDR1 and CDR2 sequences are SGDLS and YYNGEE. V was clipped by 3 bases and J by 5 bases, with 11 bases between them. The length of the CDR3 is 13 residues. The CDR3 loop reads CASSAGADETQYF. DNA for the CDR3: TGTGCCAGCAGCGCGGGGGCGGATGAGACCCAGTACTTC.

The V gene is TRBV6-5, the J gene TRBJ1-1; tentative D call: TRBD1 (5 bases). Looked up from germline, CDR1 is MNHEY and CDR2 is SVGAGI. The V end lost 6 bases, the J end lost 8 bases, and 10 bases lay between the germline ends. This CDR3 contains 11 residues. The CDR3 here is CASRAPGEAFF. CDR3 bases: TGTGCCAGCAGAGCCCCAGGGGAAGCTTTCTTT.